This T cell receptor (beta chain) was identified during a study of CD8+ T cells in alopecia areata. Study context: Twice a day, 5 to 10 mg of oral tofacitinib was administered to treated patients.

This clone turned up a few times. Trimming took 4 bases from V and 6 from J, leaving 16 bases between them. From germline, CDR1 is GTSNPN and CDR2 SVGIG (reference sequence). This CDR3 contains 14 residues. RNA was extracted and reverse transcribed into cDNA as the sequencing template. TCRdb keeps only in-frame clones here, not all; method: immunoSEQ multiplex PCR. This sample has around 200,000 clones, with about three fifths found just once. Treatment meaning: oral pan-JAK inhibitor, 5-10 mg twice daily. Individuals with alopecia areata gave both lesional scalp punch biopsies and peripheral blood for collection.

Sequences were derived from CD4+ T cells sorted from blood, sampled at week 4, from a patient treated with tofacitinib. The sequence came from a human donor with alopecia areata. This sequence joins TRBV30 and TRBJ1-5, with D maybe TRBD1 (5 bases). The CDR3 spells CAWKGSGQGQPQHF. The CDR3 bases are TGTGCCTGGAAAGGCTCGGGGCAAGGTCAGCCCCAGCATTTT.